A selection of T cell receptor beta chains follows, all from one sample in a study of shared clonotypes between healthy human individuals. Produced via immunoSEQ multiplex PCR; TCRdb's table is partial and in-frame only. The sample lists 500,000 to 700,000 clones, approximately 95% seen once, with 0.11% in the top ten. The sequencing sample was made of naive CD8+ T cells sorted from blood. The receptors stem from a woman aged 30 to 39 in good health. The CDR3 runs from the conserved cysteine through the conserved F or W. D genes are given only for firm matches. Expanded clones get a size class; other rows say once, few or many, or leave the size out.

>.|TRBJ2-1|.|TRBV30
TGTGCCTGGAGTGTACTTGGAGAGCAGTTCTTC
CAWSVLGEQFF
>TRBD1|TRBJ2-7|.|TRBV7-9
TGTGCCAGCAGCCCACCTATCAGGGACAGGGACTACGAGCAGTACTTC
CASSPPIRDRDYEQYF
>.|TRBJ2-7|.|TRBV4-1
TGCGCCAGCAGCCAAGGGTTGGAAGGACAGAGCTCCTACGAGCAGTACTTC
CASSQGLEGQSSYEQYF
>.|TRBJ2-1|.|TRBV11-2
TGTGCCAGCAGCTTAGATTGGCAGTTGAATGAGCAGTTCTTC
CASSLDWQLNEQFF
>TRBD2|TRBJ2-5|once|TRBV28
TGTGCCAGCAGTGGAGCGGGAGTTGAGACCCAGTACTTC
CASSGAGVETQYF
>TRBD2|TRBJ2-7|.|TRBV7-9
TGTGCCAGCAGCTTAGTGGGTCTAGCGGGAGACGAGCAGTACTTC
CASSLVGLAGDEQYF
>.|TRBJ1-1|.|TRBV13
TGTGCCAGCAGCTTAGGGGTTCTCGCGAACACTGAAGCTTTCTTT
CASSLGVLANTEAFF
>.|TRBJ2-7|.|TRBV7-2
TGTGCCAGCAGCTTCGGACAGACCTACGAGCAGTACTTC
CASSFGQTYEQYF
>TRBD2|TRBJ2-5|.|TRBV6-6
TGTGCCAGCAGTTACTCCTGGGGCGGGAGGGTAGCCCAGTACTTC
CASSYSWGGRVAQYF
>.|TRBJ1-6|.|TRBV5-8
TGTGCCAGCAGCTTGGGACAGTCGAATTCACCCCTCCACTTT
CASSLGQSNSPLHF
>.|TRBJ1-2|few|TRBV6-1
TGTGCCAGCTCTAGTCATGGCTACACCTTC
CASSSHGYTF
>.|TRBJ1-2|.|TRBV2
TGTGCCAGCCGGGAAGGTGACCTGTGGTATGGCTACACCTTC
CASREGDLWYGYTF